The entry below gives a single TCR beta chain sequence along with its context. This CDR3 has 14 amino acids. Germline-derived CDR1 and CDR2 are ENHRY and SYGVKD. Germline trimming cut 6 bases from V and 2 bases from J; bases unmatched to any gene: 2. The sample is drawn from a study of cytomegalovirus exposure and HLA in healthy donors. Primers for the PCR totalled 60 Vbeta and 13 Jbeta. Clones were sequenced by immunoSEQ multiplex PCR, and TCRdb holds only the in-frame ones, with some missing. The top ten clones hold around 5% of a sample with about 170,000 clones, 80% to 90% of them seen once. This chain joins TRBV10-3 and TRBJ2-5; 11 bases line up with TRBD2. This sequence originates from a girl aged 5 to 17 in good health and CMV-seropositive. Material for sequencing was PBMCs. CDR3 loop: CAISPSGGQETQYF. CDR3 in DNA: TGTGCCATCAGCCCTAGCGGGGGGCAAGAGACCCAGTACTTC.